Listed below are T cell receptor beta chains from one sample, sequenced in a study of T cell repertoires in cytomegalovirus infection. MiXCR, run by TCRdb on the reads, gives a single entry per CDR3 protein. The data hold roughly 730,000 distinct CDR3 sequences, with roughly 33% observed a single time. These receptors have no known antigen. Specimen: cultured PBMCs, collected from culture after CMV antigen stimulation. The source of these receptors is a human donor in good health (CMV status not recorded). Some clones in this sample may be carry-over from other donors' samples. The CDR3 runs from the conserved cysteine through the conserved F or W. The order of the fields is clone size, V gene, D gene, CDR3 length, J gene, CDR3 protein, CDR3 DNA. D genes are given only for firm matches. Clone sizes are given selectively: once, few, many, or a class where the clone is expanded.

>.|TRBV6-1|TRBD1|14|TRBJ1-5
CASNPGTGNQPQHF
TGTGCCAGCAATCCCGGGACAGGCAATCAGCCCCAGCATTTT
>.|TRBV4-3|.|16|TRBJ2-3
CASSQDRRVRTDTQYF
TGCGCCAGCAGCCAAGATAGAAGGGTTCGCACAGATACGCAGTATTTT
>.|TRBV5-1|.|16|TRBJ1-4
CASSPPRGGTNEKLFF
TGCGCCAGCAGCCCCCCGAGGGGAGGAACTAATGAAAAACTGTTTTTT
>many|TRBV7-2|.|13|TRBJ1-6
CASSLIRDSPLHF
TGTGCCAGCAGCTTAATCAGGGATTCACCCCTCCACTTT
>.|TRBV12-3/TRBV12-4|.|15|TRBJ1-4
CASSFLTRRPEKLFF
TGTGCCAGCAGTTTCCTTACCAGACGTCCTGAAAAACTGTTTTTT
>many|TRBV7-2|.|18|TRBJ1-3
CASSSTPAGLDPGNTIYF
TGTGCCAGCAGCTCGACCCCGGCAGGGCTTGATCCTGGAAACACCATATATTTT
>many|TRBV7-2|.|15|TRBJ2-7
CASSSAGTDTYEQYF
TGTGCCAGCAGCTCGGCCGGGACGGATACCTACGAGCAGTACTTC
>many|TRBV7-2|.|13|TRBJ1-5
CASRDGNNQPQHF
TGTGCCAGCAGAGACGGTAACAATCAGCCCCAGCATTTT
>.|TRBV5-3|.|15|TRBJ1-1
CARSWTGGCITEAFF
TGTGCCAGAAGCTGGACTGGCGGGTGCATCACTGAAGCTTTCTTT
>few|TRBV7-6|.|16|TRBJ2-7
CASSLVPRGARGEQYF
TGTGCCAGCAGCTTAGTCCCCCGGGGGGCCAGGGGCGAGCAGTACTTC
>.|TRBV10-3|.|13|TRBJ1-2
CAISESMGLGYTF
TGTGCCATCAGTGAGTCGATGGGTTTGGGCTACACCTTC
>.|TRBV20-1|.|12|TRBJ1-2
CSARDLEGGYTF
TGCAGTGCTAGGGACCTCGAGGGGGGCTACACCTTC
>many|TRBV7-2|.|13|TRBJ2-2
CASSLMNTGELFF
TGTGCCAGCAGCTTGATGAACACCGGGGAGCTGTTTTTT
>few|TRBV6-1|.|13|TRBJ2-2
CASRDRNTGELFF
TGTGCCAGCAGAGACAGAAACACCGGGGAGCTGTTTTTT
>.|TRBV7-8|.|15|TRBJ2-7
CASSLKRTASYEQYF
TGTGCCAGCAGCTTAAAACGGACAGCGTCCTACGAGCAGTACTTC
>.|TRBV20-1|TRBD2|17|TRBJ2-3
CSASGAGGPHPTDTQYF
TGCAGTGCTAGTGGAGCGGGGGGCCCTCACCCCACAGATACGCAGTATTTT
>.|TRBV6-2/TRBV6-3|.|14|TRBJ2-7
CASSYRGMAYEQYF
TGTGCCAGCAGTTACAGGGGAATGGCCTACGAGCAGTACTTC
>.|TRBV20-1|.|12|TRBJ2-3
CSARDGDYTQYF
TGCAGTGCTAGAGATGGAGACTATACGCAGTATTTT
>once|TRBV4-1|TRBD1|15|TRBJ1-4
CASSQLPGQFAKLFF
TGCGCCAGCAGCCAATTACCGGGACAGTTTGCAAAACTGTTTTTT
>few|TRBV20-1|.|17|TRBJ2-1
CSASRSHSRHAYNEQFF
TGCAGTGCTAGTAGGTCCCACTCGCGGCACGCCTACAATGAGCAGTTCTTC
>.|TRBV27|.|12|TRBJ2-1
CASRTPMNEQFF
TGTGCCAGCAGAACACCGATGAATGAGCAGTTCTTC
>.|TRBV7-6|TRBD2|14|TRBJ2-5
CASSLAGGSETQYF
TGTGCCAGCAGCTTAGCGGGAGGGTCGGAGACCCAGTACTTC
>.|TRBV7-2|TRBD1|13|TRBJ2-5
CASSRGQSETQYF
TGTGCCAGCAGCAGGGGACAGTCAGAGACCCAGTACTTC
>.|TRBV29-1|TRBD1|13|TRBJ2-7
CSVLTGKHYEQYF
TGCAGCGTCCTGACAGGGAAGCACTACGAGCAGTACTTC
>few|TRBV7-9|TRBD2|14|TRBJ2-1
CASGASGSYNEQFF
TGTGCCAGTGGGGCTAGCGGTTCCTACAATGAGCAGTTCTTC
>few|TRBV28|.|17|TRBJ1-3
CASNPGTPSVSGNTIYF
TGTGCCAGCAACCCCGGGACACCCAGCGTCTCTGGAAACACCATATATTTT
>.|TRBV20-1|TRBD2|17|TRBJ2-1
CSARGSGTSGLYNEQFF
TGCAGTGCTAGAGGCTCCGGGACTAGCGGGCTTTACAATGAGCAGTTCTTC
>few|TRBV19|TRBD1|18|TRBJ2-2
CASSNRQGAGTYTGELFF
TGTGCCAGTAGTAACCGACAGGGGGCTGGGACTTACACCGGGGAGCTGTTTTTT
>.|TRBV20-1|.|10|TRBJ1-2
CSAFGTVISF
TGCAGCGCTTTTGGGACGGTTATCTCCTTC
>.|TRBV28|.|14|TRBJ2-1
CASSLSTESDEQFF
TGTGCCAGCAGTCTATCGACAGAAAGTGATGAGCAGTTCTTC
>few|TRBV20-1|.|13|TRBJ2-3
CSASIGGTDTQYF
TGCAGTGCCTCGATAGGGGGCACAGATACGCAGTATTTT
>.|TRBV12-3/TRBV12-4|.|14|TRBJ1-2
CATAGAGLGYGYTF
TGTGCCACCGCGGGGGCAGGGTTGGGCTATGGCTACACCTTC
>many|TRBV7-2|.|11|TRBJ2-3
CASSLADTQYF
TGTGCCAGCAGCTTAGCAGATACGCAGTATTTT
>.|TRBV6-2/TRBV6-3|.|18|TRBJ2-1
CASSYTIAKRLDGDEQFF
TGTGCCAGCAGTTACACCATTGCTAAACGCCTCGATGGGGATGAGCAGTTCTTC